This section outlines one TCR beta chain sequence together with its context. This receptor's antigen is unknown. No clone much larger than this one lies a single base away; base qualities are absent. CDR1 and CDR2 are drawn from the germline V gene (reference sequence): LGHDT, YNNKEL. From the cysteine up to the phenylalanine, the CDR3 has a length of 13 residues. This entry keeps only the CDR3 DNA: 39 bases, framed from base 1. The data stem from a study of blood T cells in healthy people across ages (dated by TCRdb to the mid-2010s). Describing the broader study: In model experiments, roughly one uniquely barcoded TCR beta cDNA molecule per two T cells was captured by template switching. The study analyzed two additional independent replicas of 1 million unique cDNA reads from the same blood draw for two donors, one aged 18 to 30 and one aged 80 or older. Using deep sequencing normalized with unique cDNA molecular identifiers, the study measured how TCR beta repertoire diversity changes with age. Donors were grouped into four age groups: young (average roughly 15 years), middle-aged (39), aged (about 60) and long-lived (about 89). Donors of different ages were randomly distributed across sequencing lanes to avoid experimental bias. The research as a whole found: Compared with the aged group, the long-lived group had more naive CD4+ T cells, fewer expanded clones and increased TCR diversity, a pattern suggesting age selection. Estimates of total diversity from one million sequenced T cells were regarded as lower bounds and underestimates. As age increased, observed TCR beta diversity per million T cells dropped in a roughly linear way, and a significant reduction was already evident by age about 40. Observed TCR beta diversity correlated strongly with the percentage of naive T cells measured by flow cytometry. Because donor CMV infection status was unknown, age-related changes in expanded clonotypes were potentially confounded. Because profiling used bulk unsorted PBMCs, naive and antigen-experienced compartments could not be compared conclusively.

The library was prepared using 5' RACE. TCRdb lists the instrument as Illumina HiSeq 2500. A second 7 to 11 cycle PCR used a sample-barcoded 5' primer and a J-beta primer mix. A unique molecular identifier was introduced onto each TCR beta cDNA molecule by a template-switch 5' adaptor carrying 12 random nucleotides. At least 2.5 million CDR3-containing paired-end reads were obtained from each sample. All of the RNA was converted into first-strand cDNA using the Mint cDNA synthesis kit, with a TRBC-specific oligonucleotide serving as the primer. After uracil-DNA glycosylase treatment, a first 18-cycle PCR used universal primers M1SS and BC2_uni_R on all cDNA. On the study's bioinformatics: For normalization, 1 million high-quality reads were randomly selected from each sample, with every read carrying a distinct molecular identifier. Instead of being binned into consensus sequences, reads with shared molecular identifiers were discarded. MiTCR, set to a Q25 quality threshold and the strictest error-elimination algorithm, was used for CDR3 identification, clonotype clustering and error correction. A nonparametric unseen species model with Euler transformation was used to estimate lower-bound total TCR beta diversity. Clones were called with MiXCR by TCRdb after fastp trimmed the public reads at Q25, and only in-frame beta chains were retained. All rows with the same CDR3 protein become a single entry with the most common DNA and genes. TCRdb's processing, not the authors', yielded these V and J calls. A total of 850,000 to 1,300,000 distinct CDR3 sequences appear in this sample, over 35% of them only once. Clones ranked in the top ten supply under 20% of the sample.

The roughly 38 donors, aged about 6 to 90 years, were systemically healthy Caucasian individuals from Russia. Ten milliliters of peripheral blood were drawn from each donor into EDTA-treated Vacutainer tubes. Ficoll-Paque density-gradient centrifugation was used to isolate PBMCs, with at least 6.5 million per sample. Trizol reagent was used to extract total RNA from PBMCs, with at least 6 micrograms per sample. Naive CD45RAhigh/CD27high T cell percentages were measured by flow cytometry on a PBMC aliquot from every donor. This receptor chain uses TRBV3-1 and TRBJ2-4; no D gene can be assigned with confidence. TRBJ2-5 matches the DNA end more closely, so the J call is doubtful. Source material: blood. The TCR comes from a woman in her fifties or sixties in good health. The CDR3 region reads CASSQASVETQYF. The DNA sequence is TGTGCCAGCAGCCAAGCTAGTGTGGAGACCCAGTACTTC.